The 16 T cell receptor beta chains presented below share a single source sample, sequenced in a study of blood T cell repertoires in COVID-19. Sequencing used immunoSEQ multiplex PCR; TCRdb keeps in-frame clones, though not all of them. This table has just under 150,000 clones, approximately 84% appearing once. Sample: peripheral blood. The receptors here all came from a human donor with acute or convalescent COVID-19. The donor label of this sample is uncertain.

Regarding this clone: One end of the junction fails to match germline, which may point to a read error. The chain links TRBV28 to TRBJ1-2; D not resolved. Germline lookup yields CDR1 MDHEN and CDR2 SYDVKM. The CDR3 contains 13 residues. The CDR3 coding sequence is TGTGCCAGCAGTTTCGCATCACAGACCCTTTCATCCTTC. This encodes CASSFASQTLSSF.

This clone was detected once. The V and J genes are TRBV18 and TRBJ1-1, with D unresolved. Germline assignment: CDR1 KGHSH and CDR2 LQKENI. The CDR3 is made up of 15 amino acids. The V and J ends lost 0 bases and 1 base respectively, with 9 bases between them. The CDR3 loop reads CASSPPGRGNTEAFF. The CDR3 nucleotides are TGTGCCAGCTCACCACCGGGTCGGGGGAACACTGAAGCTTTCTTT.

The chain links TRBV5-4 to TRBJ2-2; D call uncertain. V was pared by 0 bases and J by 1 base, with 7 bases between. The CDR3 is 15 amino acids. Germline V CDR1 and CDR2: SGHNT, YYREEE (reference sequence). In nucleotides, the CDR3 is TGTGCCAGCAGCTTGGCCGTCAGGAACACCGGGGAGCTGTTTTTT. Translation gives CASSLAVRNTGELFF.

The chain has TRBV27 and TRBJ1-2; tentatively, D is TRBD1 (6 bases). Germline V gives CDR1 MNHEY, CDR2 SMNVEV (reference sequence). V was pared by 8 bases and J by 2 bases, with 12 bases between. There are 13 residues in the CDR3. The CDR3 here is CASSDRLNYGYTF. CDR3 in DNA: TGTGCCAGCTCTGACAGGCTGAACTATGGCTACACCTTC.

The chain links TRBV24-1 to TRBJ1-5; D possibly corresponds to TRBD1 (5 bases). CDR1 and CDR2 (germline): KGHDR, SFDVKD. The CDR3 loop spans 14 amino acids. Trimming took 5 bases from V and 7 from J, leaving 14 bases between them. In DNA form, the CDR3 reads TGTGCCACCAGTGCCCGGCAGGGAGGACAGCCCCAGCATTTT. Its protein is CATSARQGGQPQHF.

The CDR3 here is CASSLVQGDTGELFF. For the CDR3, the DNA is TGTGCCAGCAGCTTAGTACAGGGGGACACCGGGGAGCTGTTTTTT. The chain recombines TRBV7-9 with TRBJ2-2; 8 positions agree with TRBD1. CDR1 is SEHNR, CDR2 FQNEAQ, per germline (reference sequence). The CDR3 runs to 15 residues. With 1 base clipped from V and 3 bases from J, the junction kept 1 base outside the gene matches.

V usage is TRBV12-3 or TRBV12-4 and J usage is TRBJ1-1; D remains ambiguous. V dropped 2 bases and J dropped 0 bases, with 4 bases sitting between them. The CDR3 sequence is 13 residues long. CDR3 nucleotides: TGTGCCAGCAGTTTATTCGTGAACACTGAAGCTTTCTTT. Residues: CASSLFVNTEAFF.

The V call is TRBV30, the J call TRBJ2-1; TRBD1 is a possible D gene (6 bases). With 4 bases removed from V and 3 bases from J, the gap between germline ends came to 7 bases. The germline gives CDR1 GTSNPN, CDR2 SVGIG (reference sequence). The CDR3 loop spans 12 amino acids. The CDR3 sequence is CAWTRGYNEQFF. The CDR3 DNA follows: TGTGCCTGGACCAGGGGCTACAATGAGCAGTTCTTC.

The chain couples TRBV24-1 to TRBJ2-1; the match to TRBD2 covers 7 bases. CDR3 length equals 15 residues. Germline V CDR1 and CDR2: KGHDR, SFDVKD. The trim removed 5 bases at V and 2 bases at J, leaving 5 bases unmatched. The chain's CDR3 is CATSAAGVTYNEQFF. CDR3 in DNA: TGTGCCACCAGTGCCGCGGGAGTCACCTACAATGAGCAGTTCTTC.

The chain recombines TRBV6-5 with TRBJ2-1; unclear D gene. The CDR3 length is 11 residues. V was cut by 7 bases and J by 2 bases, with 3 bases left in between. Germline lookup yields CDR1 MNHEY and CDR2 SVGAGI. CDR3 in amino acids: CASTAYNEQFF. The CDR3 nucleotides read TGTGCCAGCACGGCCTACAATGAGCAGTTCTTC.

This sequence joins TRBV5-6 and TRBJ1-4; 7 nucleotides align to TRBD1. In germline, CDR1 is SGHDT, CDR2 YYEEEE. V shed 3 bases, J shed 4 bases, and the junction held 0 bases outside the gene matches. The CDR3 sequence is 13 residues long. CDR3 sequence reads: CASSWDSNEKLFF. CDR3 nucleotide sequence: TGTGCCAGCAGCTGGGACAGTAATGAAAAACTGTTTTTT.

This clone appeared many times. The CDR3 loop reads CASSRGVGTGSSPLHF. CDR3 DNA: TGTGCCAGCAGCCGAGGGGTCGGGACAGGGTCTTCACCCCTCCACTTT. V usage is TRBV14 and J usage is TRBJ1-6; 9 nucleotides agree with TRBD1. V lost 4 bases to trimming and J lost 9 bases; unmatched junction nucleotides: 10. The V gene's germline CDR1 is SGHDN and CDR2 FVKESK. The CDR3 is made up of 16 amino acids.

This clone was counted a single time. The chain has TRBV11-3 and TRBJ1-1; D remains ambiguous. The germline V gene has CDR1 SGHNT and CDR2 YENEEA. This CDR3 has 12 residues. Trimming stripped 4 bases from V and 5 bases from J, with 8 bases between. The chain's CDR3 is CASSSYGTEAFF. The CDR3 region has the DNA TGTGCCAGCAGCTCCTACGGTACTGAAGCTTTCTTT.

In its sample, this clone was seen once. The chain joins TRBV11-2 to TRBJ1-6; 7 positions agree with TRBD1. Germline V CDR1 and CDR2: SGHAT, FQNNGV. Losses at the gene ends were 2 bases for V and 0 bases for J; bases not matched to a gene: 7. The CDR3 totals 18 residues. The CDR3 loop is CASSLRQTGSSYNSPLHF. In DNA form, the CDR3 reads TGTGCCAGCAGCTTACGTCAGACAGGGAGCTCCTATAATTCACCCCTCCACTTT.

V usage is TRBV5-4 and J usage is TRBJ2-7; 7 bases match TRBD1. The CDR3 contains 12 residues. CDR1 is SGHNT, CDR2 YYREEE, per germline (reference sequence). J was trimmed by 3 bases and V by 5 bases; bases with no gene match: 2. CDR3 sequence (DNA): TGTGCCAGCAGGGGGGACAGCTACGAGCAGTACGTC. This encodes CASRGDSYEQYV.

The V call is TRBV2, the J call TRBJ2-1; D is uncertain. CDR1 and CDR2 from the germline V gene are SNHLY and FYNNEI. This CDR3 is built from 12 residues. The V gene lost 6 bases and the J gene lost 9 bases, with 12 bases spanning the gap. The chain's CDR3 is CASRTDLGEQFF. Here the CDR3 DNA reads TGTGCCAGCAGAACCGACTTGGGTGAGCAGTTCTTC.